A selection of T cell receptor beta chains follows, all from one sample in a study of blood T cell repertoires in COVID-19. Only in-frame clones appear in the TCRdb table, and some are missing; sequencing was by immunoSEQ multiplex PCR. The sample records 360,000 or so clones, more than 70% being singletons. Sequencing was performed on PBMCs or T cells enriched from blood (not recorded which). The receptors derive from a woman between 25 and 40 years old who had been exposed to COVID-19. Each CDR3 is given with its conserved first and last residue. A D gene is named only where the DNA matches it firmly. The size of a clone is reported for some rows only, either as once, few or many, or as a class for expanded clones.

CDR3 length	V gene	J gene	clone size	D gene	CDR3 DNA	CDR3 protein
12	TRBV27	TRBJ2-1	NA	NA	TGTGCCAGCAGTTTCCAACGGGGTGAGCAGTTCTTC	CASSFQRGEQFF
15	TRBV5-5	TRBJ2-1	NA	TRBD2	TGTGCCAGCAGCTTGGCGGGGCTAGCGGGCCTTGAGCAGTTCTTC	CASSLAGLAGLEQFF
12	TRBV5-6	TRBJ1-1	NA	TRBD1	TGTGCCAGCAGCTTTCGCGACAGGGGGGCTTTCTTT	CASSFRDRGAFF
13	TRBV30	TRBJ1-5	NA	TRBD1	TGTGCCTGGGGCGGGACAGGGGATCAGCCCCAGCATTTT	CAWGGTGDQPQHF
12	TRBV10-2	TRBJ2-1	few	NA	TGCGCCAGCAGCGTACTTGCGGATGAGCAGTTCTTC	CASSVLADEQFF
18	TRBV9	TRBJ2-1	NA	NA	TGTGCCAGCAGCGTCACTCGAGGCAGGAGAGGGATTTACAATGAGCAGTTCTTC	CASSVTRGRRGIYNEQFF
15	TRBV27	TRBJ2-7	NA	TRBD2	TGTGCCAGCAGTTTAGATGGCGGGAGTCGGGGCGAGCAGTACTTC	CASSLDGGSRGEQYF
13	TRBV27	TRBJ1-1	NA	NA	TGTGCCAGCAGTTTAAACCTGCCTTCCCGGGCTTTCTTT	CASSLNLPSRAFF
16	TRBV25-1	TRBJ1-1	NA	TRBD1	TGTGCCAGCAACCCGGGCAGGGGGCTTGGGAACACTGAAGCTTTCTTT	CASNPGRGLGNTEAFF
12	TRBV19	TRBJ1-3	NA	NA	TGTGCCAGTAGTACACAGGGAAACACCATATATTTT	CASSTQGNTIYF
14	TRBV27	TRBJ2-5	NA	TRBD1	TGTGCCAGCAGTGAACGTAACAGGGGTGAGACCCAGTACTTC	CASSERNRGETQYF
15	TRBV5-6	TRBJ2-5	NA	TRBD2	TGTGCCAGCAGCTTTCCGGCGGGAGGCGGGGAGACCCAGTACTTC	CASSFPAGGGETQYF
14	TRBV7-9	TRBJ2-7	NA	NA	TGTGCCAGCAGCCCAGGACAGGGAGGGTACGAGCAGTACTTC	CASSPGQGGYEQYF
16	TRBV28	TRBJ1-4	NA	NA	TGTGCCAGCTCTACCGACGGGGGGGCGGCTAATGAAAAACTGTTTTTT	CASSTDGGAANEKLFF
18	TRBV29-1	TRBJ2-1	NA	TRBD2	TGCAGCGTTGAAGATCTATTGGGGGGGAGCGGGAGGGCCGATGAGCAGTTCTTC	CSVEDLLGGSGRADEQFF
17	TRBV28	TRBJ1-1	NA	TRBD1	TGTGCCAGCAGCCCACCGCCGACCGGGACAGGGGGACCTGAAGCTTTCTTT	CASSPPPTGTGGPEAFF
14	TRBV27	TRBJ2-7	NA	NA	TGTGCCAGCAGTTTAGGGGACTCCTCCTACGAGCAGTACTTC	CASSLGDSSYEQYF